This entry features one T cell receptor beta chain sequence. The antigen remains undetermined. Some clones are missing from TCRdb's copy, which holds only in-frame ones; the method was immunoSEQ multiplex PCR. The table lists 35,000 to 40,000 clones, over 75% of them singletons. The CDR3 covers 18 residues. V gave up 3 bases and J gave up 3 bases; unmatched junction bases: 17. Germline CDR1 SGHAT, CDR2 FQNNGV. The sample is drawn from a study of CD4 T cells in relation to SARS-CoV-2 and coronaviruses. Study-wide context: ViraFEST: roughly ten-day antigen culture of PBMCs, then TCR beta CDR3 sequencing. Shared crossreactive spike epitopes were mapped to their HLA restriction.

Whole-study results and caveats: Memory recall responses, not primary responses primed in culture, are what the assay detects. This crossreactivity analysis covered spike protein alone, no other viral proteins.

Sequenced material: memory CD4+ T cells from PBMCs, cultured in vitro. The TCR comes from an adult with COVID-19. The chain has TRBV11-2 and TRBJ2-7; TRBD2 aligns across 7 bases. CDR3 loop: CASSLGKLATRANYEQYF. The CDR3 DNA reads TGTGCCAGCAGCTTGGGAAAACTAGCGACTAGGGCCAACTACGAGCAGTACTTC.